The present T cell receptor (beta chain) was sequenced within a study of shared clonotypes between healthy human individuals. About this clone itself: Its antigen remains unknown. The junction departs from germline at one end; a sequencing error may be responsible.

Produced via immunoSEQ multiplex PCR; TCRdb's table is partial and in-frame only. The sample yields around 980,000 clones, approximately 80% seen once. CDR1 is MDHEN, CDR2 SYDVKM, per germline. The CDR3 covers 12 residues. The study separated CD4+ cells into CD45RA+ naive and CD45RA-negative memory subsets. Study-wide findings and caveats: Sharing across four donors was highest in naive CD4 (roughly 5%) and lowest in memory CD8 (approximately 0.4%). Non-shared clonotypes had lower generation probabilities than those shared by all four donors.

V and J are TRBV28 and TRBJ2-7, with 7 nucleotides matching TRBD1. This TCR was sampled from a man between 18 and 29 years old in good health. Some clones in this sample may be carry-over from other donors' samples. The sequencing sample was made of memory CD4+ T cells from PBMCs. Subset: CD45RA-negative fraction. The CDR3 sequence is CASSTPAGTASF. The CDR3 nucleotides are TGTGCCAGCAGTACACCCGCCGGGACAGCGTCATTC.